A single sample gave rise to the 2 T cell receptor beta chains below, sequenced in a study of neoadjuvant anti-PD-1 for oral cavity cancer. Time point here: after neoadjuvant nivolumab, at surgical resection. Generated by immunoSEQ multiplex PCR, the TCRdb table keeps only in-frame clones and is missing some. The table records 8,000 to 10,000 clones, about three quarters of them present only once. Sequenced here: PBMCs, sampled after nivolumab (anti-PD-1) treatment. The receptor set was obtained from a person aged 35 to 85 with oral cavity squamous cell carcinoma.

The gene calls are TRBV18 and TRBJ1-2; 7 bases align to TRBD1. Germline assignment: CDR1 KGHSH and CDR2 LQKENI. This CDR3 spans 16 amino acids. Trimming took 6 bases from V and 7 from J; bases not matched to a gene: 17. CDR3 loop: CASSLGSGDRTIGYTF. In DNA, the CDR3 is TGTGCCAGCTCGTTGGGGAGCGGGGACAGAACTATTGGCTACACCTTC.

The gene calls are TRBV9 and TRBJ1-3, with 9 bases matching TRBD1. The germline V gene encodes CDR1 SGDLS and CDR2 YYNGEE. This CDR3 has 18 residues. After removal of 0 bases from V and 4 bases from J, the junction contained 11 bases not matched to a gene. CDR3 sequence reads: CASSVAGGQGLSGNTIYF. Here the CDR3 DNA reads TGTGCCAGCAGCGTAGCGGGGGGACAGGGCTTATCGGGAAACACCATATATTTT. Supplemented by reference TRBV9 and TRBJ1-3, the full variable domain reads DSGVTQTPKHLITATGQRVTLRCSPRSGDLSVYWYQQSLDQGLQFLIQYYNGEERAKGNILERFSAQQFPDLHSELNLSSLELGDSALYFCASSVAGGQGLSGNTIYFGEGSWLTVV.